The rows below give T cell receptor beta chains drawn from one sample of a study of cytomegalovirus exposure and HLA in healthy donors. The method was immunoSEQ multiplex PCR; TCRdb's version includes in-frame clones alone and lacks a portion of them. The table includes about 160,000 clones, 80% to 90% detected once. Sequences were obtained from PBMCs. These receptors originate from a man younger than 30 in good health and CMV-seropositive. Both conserved end residues are part of each CDR3. D genes are given only for firm matches. Expanded clones are given a class, and other clones once, few, many or no size at all.

j_call: TRBJ1-3
cdr3_length: 16
v_call: TRBV5-1
d_call: .
clone_size: .
cdr3_aa: CASSLDPGISGNTIYF
cdr3_nt: TGCGCCAGCAGCTTGGATCCAGGGATCTCTGGAAACACCATATATTTT

j_call: TRBJ1-2
cdr3_length: 13
v_call: TRBV7-9
d_call: TRBD1
clone_size: .
cdr3_aa: CASSRMDRTVAAF
cdr3_nt: TGTGCCAGCAGCCGAATGGACAGGACGGTGGCTGCCTTC

j_call: TRBJ1-5
cdr3_length: 18
v_call: TRBV6-1
d_call: .
clone_size: .
cdr3_aa: CASSEAGGSVGGNQPQHF
cdr3_nt: TGTGCCAGCAGTGAAGCTGGCGGGTCAGTTGGGGGCAATCAGCCCCAGCATTTT

j_call: TRBJ2-2
cdr3_length: 16
v_call: TRBV5-1
d_call: TRBD2
clone_size: .
cdr3_aa: CASTASGGARTGELFF
cdr3_nt: TGCGCCAGCACCGCCTCGGGGGGGGCAAGAACCGGGGAGCTGTTTTTT

j_call: TRBJ2-4
cdr3_length: 14
v_call: TRBV6-1
d_call: TRBD1
clone_size: .
cdr3_aa: CASHRTGGGNSQYF
cdr3_nt: TGTGCCAGCCATCGGACAGGGGGCGGGAACAGTCAGTACTTC

j_call: TRBJ1-1
cdr3_length: 18
v_call: TRBV11-2
d_call: .
clone_size: once
cdr3_aa: CASSLAGTRIPMNTEAFF
cdr3_nt: TGTGCCAGCAGCTTAGCGGGGACACGAATCCCCATGAACACTGAAGCTTTCTTT

j_call: TRBJ2-1
cdr3_length: 16
v_call: TRBV5-4
d_call: .
clone_size: .
cdr3_aa: CASSLVSGDPYNEQFF
cdr3_nt: TGTGCCAGCAGCTTGGTGTCAGGGGATCCCTACAATGAGCAGTTCTTC

j_call: TRBJ1-1
cdr3_length: 13
v_call: TRBV5-6
d_call: TRBD1
clone_size: .
cdr3_aa: CASSTDRDTEAFF
cdr3_nt: TGTGCCAGCAGCACGGACAGGGACACTGAAGCTTTCTTT

j_call: TRBJ1-4
cdr3_length: 15
v_call: TRBV4-1
d_call: TRBD1
clone_size: .
cdr3_aa: CASSQAGTGGEKLFF
cdr3_nt: TGCGCCAGCAGCCAAGCCGGGACAGGGGGAGAAAAACTGTTTTTT

j_call: TRBJ2-5
cdr3_length: 15
v_call: TRBV5-1
d_call: .
clone_size: .
cdr3_aa: CASSRQVGLDQTQYF
cdr3_nt: TGCGCCAGCAGCCGACAGGTCGGTTTGGACCAGACCCAGTACTTC

j_call: TRBJ2-1
cdr3_length: 14
v_call: TRBV7-9
d_call: TRBD1
clone_size: few
cdr3_aa: CASSSRGRLNEQFF
cdr3_nt: TGTGCCAGCAGCTCCAGGGGGCGCTTGAATGAGCAGTTCTTC

j_call: TRBJ1-6
cdr3_length: 14
v_call: TRBV11-2
d_call: .
clone_size: .
cdr3_aa: CASSLGTGNSPLHF
cdr3_nt: TGTGCCAGCAGCTTAGGGACGGGGAATTCACCCCTCCACTTT

j_call: TRBJ1-3
cdr3_length: 14
v_call: TRBV2
d_call: TRBD1
clone_size: .
cdr3_aa: CASSAGQAGNTIYF
cdr3_nt: TGTGCCAGCAGTGCCGGACAGGCTGGAAACACCATATATTTT

j_call: TRBJ2-7
cdr3_length: 15
v_call: TRBV13
d_call: TRBD2
clone_size: .
cdr3_aa: CASSSPGLPTYEQYF
cdr3_nt: TGTGCCAGCAGCTCCCCGGGACTACCTACCTACGAGCAGTACTTC

j_call: TRBJ2-7
cdr3_length: 15
v_call: TRBV9
d_call: .
clone_size: few
cdr3_aa: CASSVGGTGTYEQYF
cdr3_nt: TGTGCCAGCAGCGTAGGAGGGACTGGGACCTACGAGCAGTACTTC

j_call: TRBJ2-7
cdr3_length: 14
v_call: TRBV10-3
d_call: .
clone_size: .
cdr3_aa: CAISGGVVGYEQYF
cdr3_nt: TGTGCCATCAGTGGGGGGGTTGTTGGGTACGAGCAGTACTTC

j_call: TRBJ2-1
cdr3_length: 13
v_call: TRBV2
d_call: .
clone_size: .
cdr3_aa: CASDGLNYNEQFF
cdr3_nt: TGTGCCAGCGATGGGCTTAATTACAATGAGCAGTTCTTC

j_call: TRBJ2-7
cdr3_length: 16
v_call: TRBV18
d_call: .
clone_size: .
cdr3_aa: CASSPPGTGTAYEQYF
cdr3_nt: TGTGCCAGCTCACCACCAGGCACAGGGACGGCGTACGAGCAGTACTTC

j_call: TRBJ1-2
cdr3_length: 15
v_call: TRBV29-1
d_call: .
clone_size: .
cdr3_aa: CSVRDSALANYGYTF
cdr3_nt: TGCAGCGTCCGCGACAGTGCTTTAGCTAACTATGGCTACACCTTC

j_call: TRBJ2-5
cdr3_length: 14
v_call: TRBV4-1
d_call: .
clone_size: .
cdr3_aa: CASSQTPAGATQYF
cdr3_nt: TGCGCCAGCAGCCAAACACCGGCGGGGGCGACCCAGTACTTC

j_call: TRBJ2-7
cdr3_length: 14
v_call: TRBV7-2
d_call: TRBD1
clone_size: .
cdr3_aa: CASSRTGVGYEQYF
cdr3_nt: TGTGCCAGCAGCCGCACAGGGGTGGGGTACGAGCAGTACTTC

j_call: TRBJ2-1
cdr3_length: 12
v_call: TRBV16
d_call: .
clone_size: .
cdr3_aa: CASSPSGDEQFF
cdr3_nt: TGTGCCAGCAGCCCCTCGGGGGACGAGCAGTTCTTC

j_call: TRBJ1-2
cdr3_length: 13
v_call: TRBV5-8
d_call: TRBD1
clone_size: .
cdr3_aa: CASRGTGETGYTF
cdr3_nt: TGTGCCAGCAGGGGGACAGGGGAAACCGGCTACACCTTC

j_call: TRBJ2-5
cdr3_length: 14
v_call: TRBV9
d_call: TRBD1
clone_size: .
cdr3_aa: CASSVGDSQETQYF
cdr3_nt: TGTGCCAGCAGCGTAGGGGACAGCCAAGAGACCCAGTACTTC

j_call: TRBJ1-3
cdr3_length: 17
v_call: TRBV27
d_call: TRBD1
clone_size: .
cdr3_aa: CASSLSAGTGFGNTIYF
cdr3_nt: TGTGCCAGCAGTTTGTCCGCCGGGACAGGTTTTGGAAACACCATATATTTT